This is a list of T cell receptor beta chains from one sample in a study of blood T cell repertoires in COVID-19. Data came from immunoSEQ multiplex PCR; TCRdb stores just in-frame clones and leaves some out. Among over 60,000 clones listed, 75% to 85% were seen once. The sequencing sample was made of peripheral blood. The receptors originated from a man aged 50 to 60 with COVID-19, enrolled during active disease. The CDR3 runs from the conserved cysteine through the conserved F or W. Each record gives: V gene, clone size, D gene, J gene, CDR3 DNA, CDR3 protein. The D gene is left open where the match is weak. Clone size is shown for a subset of rows, as once, few, many or a class of expanded clone.

TRBV6-2/TRBV6-3	.	.	TRBJ1-1	TGTGCCAGCAGTTACTCGCAGGAGAACACTGAAGCTTTCTTT	CASSYSQENTEAFF
TRBV14	.	.	TRBJ2-2	TGTGCCAGCAGCCTCGGTAGGGCGGGAATCTCCGGGGAGCTGTTTTTT	CASSLGRAGISGELFF
TRBV2	once	.	TRBJ2-7	TGTGCCAGCAGCTTGGGTTTTGGGGCCGCTACGGCCTACGAGCAGTACTTC	CASSLGFGAATAYEQYF
TRBV15	.	.	TRBJ2-7	TGTGCCACCAGCAGAGATATAGCGGGACAGATCTACGAGCAGTACTTC	CATSRDIAGQIYEQYF
TRBV19	.	.	TRBJ1-5	TGTGCCAGTAGTATAGCAGGCAATCAGCCCCAGCATTTT	CASSIAGNQPQHF
TRBV6-5	.	.	TRBJ2-7	TGTGCCAGCAGTTACTCGATGGGGGACTTGTGGTACTTC	CASSYSMGDLWYF
TRBV27	.	.	TRBJ1-5	TGTGCCAGCGGTGGCCACACGAGCAATCAGCCCCAGCATTTT	CASGGHTSNQPQHF
TRBV3-1/TRBV3-2	.	.	TRBJ1-4	TGTGCCAGCAGCCACAACGGGGGGGCAACTAATGAAAAACTGTTTTTT	CASSHNGGATNEKLFF
TRBV7-2	.	TRBD1	TRBJ2-7	TGTGCCAGCAGCACCCAACAGGGGGCGCGAGAGCAGTACTTC	CASSTQQGAREQYF
TRBV18	.	.	TRBJ2-6	TGTGCCAGCAATACTGCGTCTGGGGCCAACGTCCTGACTTTC	CASNTASGANVLTF
TRBV5-1	.	TRBD1	TRBJ1-3	TGCGCCAGCAGCGAGCAGGGGGCTACTGGAAACACCATATATTTT	CASSEQGATGNTIYF
TRBV28	.	TRBD2	TRBJ2-3	TGTGCCAGCCCTATTCGGGAGGGCTGCACAGATACGCAGTATTTT	CASPIREGCTDTQYF
TRBV7-9	.	.	TRBJ2-5	TGTGCCAGCAGCCCTAAAGAGACCCAGTACTTC	CASSPKETQYF
TRBV24-1	.	TRBD2	TRBJ2-7	TGTGCCACCAGTTTGGGGGGGTCCTACGAGCAGTACTTC	CATSLGGSYEQYF
TRBV10-3	once	.	TRBJ1-2	TGTGCCATCAGTGACGGGTACTATGGCTACACCTTC	CAISDGYYGYTF
TRBV7-2	.	TRBD1	TRBJ2-4	TGTGCCAGCAGCTTAGTATCGGGACAGCCTAAAAACATTCAGTACTTC	CASSLVSGQPKNIQYF